This TCR beta chain came from a study of cytomegalovirus exposure and HLA in healthy donors. In the study overall: Counted in an early data release were about 85 million unique TCRs from HLA-typed donors.

Both 60 Vbeta primers and 13 Jbeta primers went into the PCR. Clones were read by immunoSEQ multiplex PCR, and TCRdb kept only the in-frame ones, dropping some. Among some 170,000 clones listed, roughly 80% were seen once. This clone was observed once. Antigen unknown. Germline CDR1 and CDR2: SGHDT and YYEEEE. Trimming removed 3 bases from V and 6 bases from J, with 18 bases in between. The CDR3 loop spans 15 amino acids. Study-wide results and caveats: Per published accounts, TCR beta sequences correctly predicted the HLA-A and HLA-B alleles of most subjects. A later analysis linked a missense DCLRE1C variant to TCR beta V- and J-gene trimming.

This chain links TRBV5-6 with TRBJ1-2; the D is unclear. The clonotype comes from a woman aged 25 to 45 in good health and CMV-seropositive. What was sequenced was PBMCs. The CDR3 bases are TGTGCCAGCAGCTCCCAGACGAGGGATGGAGATGGCTACACCTTC. Translated, it gives CASSSQTRDGDGYTF.